The next 17 T cell receptor beta chains were all read from a single sample in a study of graft-versus-host responses after intestinal transplantation. Libraries were prepared by immunoSEQ multiplex PCR; TCRdb keeps only in-frame clonotypes and omits some of them. The table shows around 23,000 clones, with 85% to 95% occurring only once. The source material was PBMCs, sampled 18 days after transplant. These TCRs come from a human patient who received an intestinal transplant, so some T cells may come from the graft donor.

The J gene is TRBJ1-2, the V gene TRBV9, with D possibly matching TRBD1 (6 bases). The CDR3 length is 15 residues. V lost 4 bases, J lost 5 bases, and 18 bases lay in between. CDR1 and CDR2 from the germline V gene are SGDLS and YYNGEE. CDR3 nucleotides: TGTGCCAGCAGCCCGAACTCCGGGACATATTATGGCTACACCTTC. It encodes CASSPNSGTYYGYTF.

This sequence joins TRBV30 and TRBJ1-3, with TRBD1 as a possible D gene (5 bases). The CDR3 runs to 15 residues. Germline CDR1 and CDR2: GTSNPN and SVGIG (reference sequence). V was clipped by 3 bases and J by 2 bases, with 14 bases between them. CDR3 amino acids: CAWSLKGAAGNTIYF. For the CDR3, the DNA is TGTGCCTGGAGCCTAAAAGGGGCTGCTGGAAACACCATATATTTT.

This clone was seen a handful of times. The chain links TRBV19 to TRBJ1-6; D ambiguous. The V end was cut by 7 bases, the J end by 6 bases, with 16 bases between. This CDR3 is 15 amino acids long. CDR1 is LNHDA and CDR2 is SQIVND in the germline V gene (reference sequence). CDR3 nucleotide sequence: TGTGCCAGTAAGGGTCGCGGTGTGGGTAATTCACCCCTCCACTTT. This encodes CASKGRGVGNSPLHF.

This rearrangement joins TRBV6-1 to TRBJ2-5; D might be TRBD1 (6 bases). Germline V lookup: CDR1 MNHNS, CDR2 SASEGT. The CDR3 extends over 14 amino acids. V was cut by 2 bases and J by 9 bases, with 16 bases left in between. The CDR3 nucleotides read TGTGCCAGCAGTGAATCCGGGACACGGATGGCCCAGTACTTC. It codes for CASSESGTRMAQYF.

This chain uses TRBV4-1 with TRBJ2-3, with D maybe TRBD1 (6 bases). V lost 0 bases and J 2 bases, leaving 15 bases between the germline ends. Germline CDR1 MGHRA, CDR2 YSYEKL. This CDR3 region has 17 residues. The CDR3: CASSQDLPTGFTDTQYF. In nucleotides, the CDR3 is TGCGCCAGCAGCCAAGATTTACCGACAGGATTCACAGATACGCAGTATTTT.

The chain links TRBV7-9 to TRBJ2-7; no clear D. Germline V gene lookup returns CDR1 SEHNR and CDR2 FQNEAQ (reference sequence). The CDR3 is 14 amino acids. Trimming took off 5 bases at V and 0 bases at J, with 11 bases between the two ends. In DNA, the CDR3 is TGTGCCAGCAGCCAAAGCAGACGCTCCTACGAGCAGTACTTC. Translated, it gives CASSQSRRSYEQYF.

The CDR3: CASFWPGENTEAFF. CDR3 in DNA: TGTGCCAGTTTCTGGCCCGGGGAGAACACTGAAGCTTTCTTT. The chain links TRBV6-1 to TRBJ1-1; D gene uncertain. The length of the CDR3 is 14 residues. Germline V gene data show CDR1 as MNHNS and CDR2 as SASEGT. The V gene lost 9 bases and the J gene lost 1 base, with 15 bases spanning the gap.

Regarding this clone: Other DNA sequences from this sample encode an identical CDR3 as well. The chain recombines TRBV7-6 with TRBJ2-4; TRBD1 is a possible D gene (5 bases). Germline CDR1 reads SGHVS; CDR2 reads FNYEAQ. Trimming cost V 6 bases and J 3 bases, with 15 bases left between them. The CDR3 runs 15 residues. The CDR3 DNA sequence: TGTGCCAGCAGTCTGACCAGGGATGACAAAAACATTCAGTACTTC. This encodes CASSLTRDDKNIQYF.

The chain uses TRBV6-1 and TRBJ2-2; maybe TRBD2 (6 bases). The CDR3 is 14 amino acids. Germline assignment: CDR1 MNHNS and CDR2 SASEGT. V was trimmed by 9 bases and J by 3 bases, leaving 14 bases between them. CDR3 protein: CASHRDFYTGELFF. CDR3 in DNA: TGTGCCAGTCATCGGGACTTTTACACCGGGGAGCTGTTTTTT.

V and J are TRBV11-2 and TRBJ1-1; a weak D match, TRBD1 (5 bases). V lost 8 bases and J 6 bases, leaving 16 bases between the germline ends. The germline CDR1 and CDR2 sequences are SGHAT and FQNNGV. The CDR3 is 13 amino acids. CDR3 in DNA: TGTGCCAGCGTCCAATGGGGGGGGTCTGAAGCTTTCTTT. The encoded protein is CASVQWGGSEAFF.

V usage is TRBV30 and J usage is TRBJ1-1; D gene unclear. The CDR3 loop spans 13 amino acids. Germline-derived CDR1 and CDR2 are GTSNPN and SVGIG (reference sequence). The V end lost 5 bases, the J end lost 1 base, and 11 bases lay between the germline ends. CDR3 in DNA: TGTGCCTGGGGTTTTGGAGAGAACACTGAAGCTTTCTTT. Translating gives CAWGFGENTEAFF.

The chain couples TRBV4-1 to TRBJ2-5; possible D gene TRBD2, 5 bases. The CDR3 runs 14 residues. The V gene's germline CDR1 is MGHRA and CDR2 YSYEKL. V lost 0 bases and J lost 5, with 10 bases in between. The CDR3 loop is CASSQDWRRETQYF. The CDR3 DNA follows: TGCGCCAGCAGCCAAGATTGGAGGAGGGAGACCCAGTACTTC.

The genes are TRBV19 and TRBJ1-6; D gene ambiguous. CDR3 length: 14 amino acids. Per germline, CDR1 LNHDA and CDR2 SQIVND (reference sequence). Trimming cost V 1 base and J 14 bases, with 15 bases left between them. The DNA of the CDR3 is TGTGCCAGTAGTATAGTCCTATTAGATCCGGCCCTCCACTTT. This translates into CASSIVLLDPALHF.

The V and J genes are TRBV4-1 and TRBJ2-2, with unresolved D. This CDR3 is 12 amino acids long. V lost 6 bases and J lost 6, with 8 bases in between. Germline V gene lookup returns CDR1 MGHRA and CDR2 YSYEKL. In nucleotides, the CDR3 is TGCGCCAGCAGTTCCCAGGCCGGGGAGCTGTTTTTT. Translated, it gives CASSSQAGELFF.

The chain carries TRBV30 and TRBJ1-5; 11 bases agree with TRBD1. This CDR3 has 17 amino acids. Germline CDR1 GTSNPN, CDR2 SVGIG (reference sequence). The ends lost 3 bases at V and 0 bases at J; junction bases unmatched: 7. The CDR3 reads CAWSSGTGGYSNQPQHF. In nucleotides, the CDR3 is TGTGCCTGGAGCTCCGGGACAGGGGGGTATAGCAATCAGCCCCAGCATTTT.

The chain uses TRBV5-5 and TRBJ1-2, with D uncertain. Looked up from germline, CDR1 is SGHKS and CDR2 is YYEKEE (reference sequence). Trimming pared 6 bases from V and 4 bases from J, leaving 13 bases between. This CDR3 contains 13 residues. CDR3 sequence reads: CASTPEEVYGYTF. The CDR3 coding sequence is TGTGCCAGCACCCCGGAGGAGGTCTATGGCTACACCTTC.

This clone was seen a few times. The chain carries TRBV10-3 and TRBJ1-6, with D maybe TRBD1 (5 bases). The CDR3 has 12 amino acids. Germline V gene lookup returns CDR1 ENHRY and CDR2 SYGVKD. V was clipped by 3 bases and J by 15 bases, with 12 bases between them. The CDR3 protein is CAISDRETVLHF. Written as DNA, the CDR3 is TGTGCCATCAGTGATAGAGAGACAGTCCTCCACTTT.